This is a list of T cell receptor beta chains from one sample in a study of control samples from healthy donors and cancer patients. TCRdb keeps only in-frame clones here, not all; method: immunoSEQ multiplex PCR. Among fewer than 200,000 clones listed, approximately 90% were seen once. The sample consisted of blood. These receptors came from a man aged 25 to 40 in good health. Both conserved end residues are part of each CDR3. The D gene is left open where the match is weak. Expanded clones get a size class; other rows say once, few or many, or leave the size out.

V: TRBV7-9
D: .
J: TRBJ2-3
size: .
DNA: TGTGCCACCAGACAGGCGAACACAGATACGCAGTATTTT
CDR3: CATRQANTDTQYF

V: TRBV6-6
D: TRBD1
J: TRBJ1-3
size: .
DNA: TGTGCCAGCAGTTACCCGCCGGGACAGGGGAGCAACACCATATATTTT
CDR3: CASSYPPGQGSNTIYF

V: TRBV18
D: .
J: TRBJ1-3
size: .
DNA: TGTGCCAGCTCACCACGAGGGGACCAGACTGGGGGCTCTGGAAACACCATATATTTT
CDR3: CASSPRGDQTGGSGNTIYF

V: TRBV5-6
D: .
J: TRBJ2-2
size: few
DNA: TGTGCCAGCAGCTTGGGGGCTACTAGAAACACCGGGGAGCTGTTTTTT
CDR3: CASSLGATRNTGELFF

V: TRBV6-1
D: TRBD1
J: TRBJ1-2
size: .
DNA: TGTGCCAGCAGTGAAGCGCACAGGGGAGATGGCTACACCTTC
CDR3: CASSEAHRGDGYTF

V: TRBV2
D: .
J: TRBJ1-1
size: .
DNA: TGTGCCAGCAAGCTCCTAGGGGCTGGCACTGAAGCTTTCTTT
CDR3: CASKLLGAGTEAFF

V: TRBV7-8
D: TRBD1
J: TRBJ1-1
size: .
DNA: TGTGCCAGCAGCTTAGTCTCAGGGGGGAACACTGAAGCTTTCTTT
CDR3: CASSLVSGGNTEAFF

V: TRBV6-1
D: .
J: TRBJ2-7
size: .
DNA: TGTGCCAGCAGTGAAGGGAGGACGGCTTCCTACGAGCAGTACTTC
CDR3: CASSEGRTASYEQYF

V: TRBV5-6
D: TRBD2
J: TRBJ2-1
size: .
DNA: TGTGCCAGCAGCAGACTTAGCGGGGGGCTTTCCTACAATGAGCAGTTCTTC
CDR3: CASSRLSGGLSYNEQFF

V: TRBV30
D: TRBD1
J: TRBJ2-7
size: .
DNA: TGTGCCTGGAGTGTCGGGGACAGGGACGTCTACGAGCAGTACTTC
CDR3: CAWSVGDRDVYEQYF

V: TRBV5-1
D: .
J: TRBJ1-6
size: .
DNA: TGCGCCAGCAGCTTGGGTCAGATTGGGAATTCACCCCTCCACTTT
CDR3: CASSLGQIGNSPLHF

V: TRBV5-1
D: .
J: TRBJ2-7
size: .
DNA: TGCGCCAGCGGGCCCAACTCCTACGAGCAGTACTTC
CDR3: CASGPNSYEQYF

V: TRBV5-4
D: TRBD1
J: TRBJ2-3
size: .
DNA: TGTGCCAGCAGCTTACAGGGGGCGGGCACAGATACGCAGTATTTT
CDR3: CASSLQGAGTDTQYF

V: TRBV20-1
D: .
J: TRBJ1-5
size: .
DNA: TGCAGTGCCAGTAGGACGGTCAGCAATGATCAGCCCCAGCATTTT
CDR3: CSASRTVSNDQPQHF

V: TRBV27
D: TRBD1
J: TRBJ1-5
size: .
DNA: TGTGCCAGCAGTTTCTCAGGGGGGATATTGGGTTTT
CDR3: CASSFSGGILGF

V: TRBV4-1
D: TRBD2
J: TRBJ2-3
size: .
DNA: TGCGCCAGCAGCCAACCTATCCCGGGACTAGCGGGAGAACGGACAGATACGCAGTATTTT
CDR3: CASSQPIPGLAGERTDTQYF

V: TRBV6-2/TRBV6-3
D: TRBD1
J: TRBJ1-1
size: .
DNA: TGTGCCAGCAGTTCGGCAGGGGGCAACACTGAAGCTTTCTTT
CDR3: CASSSAGGNTEAFF

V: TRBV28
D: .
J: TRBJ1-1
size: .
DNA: TGTGCCAGCAGCCTCACTTCAACAGGGAACACTGAAGCTTTCTTT
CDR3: CASSLTSTGNTEAFF

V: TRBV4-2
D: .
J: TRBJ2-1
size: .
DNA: TGTGCCAGCAGCCAAGAGGCTGCATACAATGAGCAGTTCTTC
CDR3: CASSQEAAYNEQFF

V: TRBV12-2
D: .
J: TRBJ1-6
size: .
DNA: TGTGCAAGTCGCCAGGCACGGGAGGGACCACCCCTCCACTTT
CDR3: CASRQAREGPPLHF

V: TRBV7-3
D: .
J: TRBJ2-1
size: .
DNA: TGTGCCAGCAGCTTAGGGATTTACAATGAGCAGTTCTTC
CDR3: CASSLGIYNEQFF

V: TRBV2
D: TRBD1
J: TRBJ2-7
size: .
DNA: TGTGCCAGCAGTGAAGGACAGGGGAAAGTGGCCTACGAGCAGTACTTC
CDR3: CASSEGQGKVAYEQYF

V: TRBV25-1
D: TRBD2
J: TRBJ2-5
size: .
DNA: TGTGCCAGTAGTATATACAATCATAGCGGGGAGGGAGAGACCCAGTACTTC
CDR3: CASSIYNHSGEGETQYF

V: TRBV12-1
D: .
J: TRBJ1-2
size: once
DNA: TGTGCCAGCAGCCCCTCGCAGGGGGCATGGGATGGCTACACCTTC
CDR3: CASSPSQGAWDGYTF

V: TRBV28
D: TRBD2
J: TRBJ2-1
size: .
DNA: TGTGCCAGCAGTTTAGCGGGAGCGTCCTACAATGAGCAGTTCTTC
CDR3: CASSLAGASYNEQFF

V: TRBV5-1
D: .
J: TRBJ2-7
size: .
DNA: TGCGCCAGCAGCTCCCTCGGAGCCTACGAGCAGTACTTC
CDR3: CASSSLGAYEQYF

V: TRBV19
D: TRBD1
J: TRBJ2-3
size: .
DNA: TGTGCCAGTAGTCCGGGACAGGTTGGGTCAGATACGCAGTATTTT
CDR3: CASSPGQVGSDTQYF

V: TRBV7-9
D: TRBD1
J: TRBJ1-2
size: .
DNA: TGTGCCAGCAGCTTAGACAGGGGGCCAAACTATGGCTACACCTTC
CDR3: CASSLDRGPNYGYTF

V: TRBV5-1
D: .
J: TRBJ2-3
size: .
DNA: TGCGCCAGCAGCCCTGGGGTTCAGACCACAGATACGCAGTATTTT
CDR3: CASSPGVQTTDTQYF

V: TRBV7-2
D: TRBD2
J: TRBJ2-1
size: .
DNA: TGTGCCAGCAGCATAACTAGCGGCCCGTACAATGAGCAGTTCTTC
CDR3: CASSITSGPYNEQFF

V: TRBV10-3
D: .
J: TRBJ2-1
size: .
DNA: TGTGCCATCAGTGAGTATGGGGGAAGCTCCTACAATGAGCAGTTCTTC
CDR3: CAISEYGGSSYNEQFF

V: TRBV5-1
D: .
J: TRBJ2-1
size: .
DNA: TGCGCCAGCAGCTTCCTCGAGGAGCAGTTCTTC
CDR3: CASSFLEEQFF

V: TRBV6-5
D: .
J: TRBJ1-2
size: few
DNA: TGTGCCAGCAGTTCAGGCGCGATGCGTGGCTACACCTTC
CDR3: CASSSGAMRGYTF

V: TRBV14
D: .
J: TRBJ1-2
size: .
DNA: TGTGCCAGCAGCCACACGTACCGCGGACGGTACTATGGCTACACCTTC
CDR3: CASSHTYRGRYYGYTF

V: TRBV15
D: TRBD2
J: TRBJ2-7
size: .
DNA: TGTGCCACCAGCTGGGGGGGCGGGAGGTCCCCGGGGGAGCAGTACTTC
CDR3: CATSWGGGRSPGEQYF

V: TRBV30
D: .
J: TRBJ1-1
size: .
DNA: TGTGCCTGGAGCCGAAGAGGGGATGGGGTGAACACTGAAGCTTTCTTT
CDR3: CAWSRRGDGVNTEAFF

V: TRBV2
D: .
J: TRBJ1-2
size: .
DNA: TGTGCCAGCAGACCACGACAGACTCCTTATGGCTACACCTTC
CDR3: CASRPRQTPYGYTF

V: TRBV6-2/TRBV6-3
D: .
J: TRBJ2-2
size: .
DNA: TGTGCCAGCAGTTCGGGCCGCAGGGACACCGGGGAGCTGTTTTTT
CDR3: CASSSGRRDTGELFF

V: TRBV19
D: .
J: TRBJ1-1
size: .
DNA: TGTGCCAGTAGTATGCGCACTGAAGCTTTCTTT
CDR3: CASSMRTEAFF

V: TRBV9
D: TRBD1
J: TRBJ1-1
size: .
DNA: TGTGCCAGCAGCGTAGCTACGCAGGGGGCGAACACTGAAGCTTTCTTT
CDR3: CASSVATQGANTEAFF

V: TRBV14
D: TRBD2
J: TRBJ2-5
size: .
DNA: TGTGCCAGCAGCCACACTAGCGCCGGAGAGACCCAGTACTTC
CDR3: CASSHTSAGETQYF

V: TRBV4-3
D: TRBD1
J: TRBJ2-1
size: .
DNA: TGCGCCAGCAGCCAAGGGGACAGGTACAATGAGCAGTTCTTC
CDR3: CASSQGDRYNEQFF

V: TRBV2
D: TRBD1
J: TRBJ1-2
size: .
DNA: TGTGCCAGCAACCTAGGACAGGGGGCCGGCTACACCTTC
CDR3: CASNLGQGAGYTF

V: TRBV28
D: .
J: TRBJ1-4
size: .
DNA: TGTGCCAGCAGTTTGGGTCAGGGCCCTGAAAAACTGTTTTTT
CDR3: CASSLGQGPEKLFF

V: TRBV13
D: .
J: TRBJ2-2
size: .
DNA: TGTGCCAGCAGCTTAGGGGGGTTGGACACCGGGGAGCTGTTTTTT
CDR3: CASSLGGLDTGELFF